Listed below are T cell receptor beta chains from one sample, sequenced in a study of a mutant IDH1 vaccine in newly diagnosed glioma. Some clones are missing from TCRdb's copy, which holds only in-frame ones; the method was immunoSEQ multiplex PCR. The table has about 40,000 clones, around 82% seen once. No antigen has been assigned to these receptors. The source was PBMCs, collected from a glioma patient whose treatment included an IDH1 peptide vaccine. Every receptor here comes from a man aged 18 to 30 with glioma. Some clones in this sample may be carry-over from other donors' samples. CDR3s include the opening cysteine and the closing phenylalanine or tryptophan. D genes are given only for firm matches. Where a row states a size, it is once, few, many or the class of an expanded clone; other rows omit it.

d_call clone_size j_call v_call cdr3_nt cdr3_aa
. . TRBJ1-5 TRBV19 TGTGCCAGCGCATGGGACTTCAATCAGCCCCAGCATTTT CASAWDFNQPQHF
TRBD1 . TRBJ2-2 TRBV6-6 TGTGCCAGCAGTTACCGGGGACAGGGGACCGGGGAGCTGTTTTTT CASSYRGQGTGELFF
TRBD1 . TRBJ1-2 TRBV6-5 TGTGCCAGCAGCGACAGGGGGCGGTGGGGCTACACCTTC CASSDRGRWGYTF
. . TRBJ2-1 TRBV5-1 TGCGCCAGCAGCCCCGCCCGGGGGGCTCGAAATGAGCAGTTCTTC CASSPARGARNEQFF
. few TRBJ1-1 TRBV29-1 TGCAGCGTTGAATTACAGAAGTTAAACACTGAAGCTTTCTTT CSVELQKLNTEAFF
. . TRBJ1-4 TRBV29-1 TGCAGCGTCTCCCGGGGGGGTTCTAATGAAAAACTGTTTTTT CSVSRGGSNEKLFF
. . TRBJ1-5 TRBV6-1 TGTGCCAGCAGGAAGGGGAATCAGCCCCAGCATTTT CASRKGNQPQHF
. . TRBJ2-1 TRBV6-6 TGTGCCAGCAGCCTCCAGGGGATTGGCTACAATGAGCAGTTCTTC CASSLQGIGYNEQFF
. few TRBJ1-4 TRBV30 TGTGCCTGGAGTGTAATAGGGAGTGAAAAACTGTTTTTT CAWSVIGSEKLFF
TRBD1 . TRBJ1-5 TRBV28 TGTGCCAGCAGTTTATACAGGGGAGATCAGCCCCAGCATTTT CASSLYRGDQPQHF
. . TRBJ1-5 TRBV19 TGTGCCAGTAGTCTACAGAACTATCAGCCCCAGCATTTT CASSLQNYQPQHF
TRBD1 few TRBJ1-2 TRBV7-9 TGTGCCAGCAGCTTATCGGGACAGACTAACTATGGCTACACCTTC CASSLSGQTNYGYTF
. . TRBJ1-1 TRBV30 TGTGCCTGGAGTACCGGCGGGGCCGGCTCTGAAGCTTTCTTT CAWSTGGAGSEAFF
. . TRBJ2-7 TRBV27 TGTGCCAGCAGTCCCGGGACATTTTCCTACGAGCAGTACTTC CASSPGTFSYEQYF
TRBD2 . TRBJ2-5 TRBV9 TGTGCCAGCAGCGCGACTAGCGGGGGCCTCCGGGAGACCCAGTACTTC CASSATSGGLRETQYF
TRBD1 . TRBJ1-2 TRBV30 TGTGCCTGGAGCCCCTTCGGACAGGGGGGATATGGCTACACCTTC CAWSPFGQGGYGYTF
TRBD1 . TRBJ2-6 TRBV25-1 TGTGCCAGCAGTGACCTTGGGACAGGGTCTGGGGCCAACGTCCTGACTTTC CASSDLGTGSGANVLTF
TRBD1 . TRBJ2-7 TRBV6-6 TGTGCCAGCACACCGGGACAGGGGGCTCGGTTGGTGTACTTC CASTPGQGARLVYF
TRBD1 . TRBJ2-7 TRBV5-1 TGCGCCAGCAGCTTGGGACAGGGTTTCTCCTACGAGCAGTACTTC CASSLGQGFSYEQYF
. . TRBJ1-2 TRBV9 TGTGCCAGCAGCGTAGGAGGGAGGGGGACTTTCTATGGCTACACCTTC CASSVGGRGTFYGYTF
. . TRBJ2-2 TRBV30 TGTGCCTGGAGGACCGGGACCCCGAACACCGGGGAGCTGTTTTTT CAWRTGTPNTGELFF
. once TRBJ2-7 TRBV30 TGTGCCTGGAGTTCGGCCGCAGCCTACGAGCAGTACTTC CAWSSAAAYEQYF
. . TRBJ2-1 TRBV30 TGTGCCTGGAGTCTTCGTTGGGAGCAGTTCTTC CAWSLRWEQFF
. . TRBJ1-6 TRBV5-1 TGCGCCAGCAGCTTCATAGCGAGTGGCTCGGCACGAGCTAATTCACCCCTCCACTTT CASSFIASGSARANSPLHF
. . TRBJ2-2 TRBV7-9 TGTGCCAGCAGCACTACCACCTTCCGGGACTCATCGTTCCAGGAGCTGTTTTTT CASSTTTFRDSSFQELFF
. . TRBJ1-4 TRBV9 TGTGCCAGCAGCGTAGGGACAGAGCTTACTAATGAAAAACTGTTTTTT CASSVGTELTNEKLFF
TRBD2 once TRBJ2-7 TRBV7-9 TGTGCCAGCAGCTTAGGGTCTCATGGGGGGGAGACTGGGCAGTACTTC CASSLGSHGGETGQYF
. few TRBJ2-3 TRBV29-1 TGCAGCGCCCGGGGGGCCGACAGGGGATTAAGTAGCACAGATACGCAGTATTTT CSARGADRGLSSTDTQYF
TRBD1 . TRBJ1-1 TRBV6-1 TGTGCCAGCAGGAGAGACAGGGATCCGAACACTGAAGCTTTCTTT CASRRDRDPNTEAFF
. . TRBJ1-2 TRBV5-6 TGTGCCAGCAGCTTGAACAGACAGGAGACTAACTATGGCTACACCTTC CASSLNRQETNYGYTF
TRBD1 . TRBJ1-1 TRBV6-5 TGTGCCAGCAGTCGGGGACAGGGGAGCACTGAAGCTTTCTTT CASSRGQGSTEAFF
. . TRBJ2-7 TRBV5-4 TGTGCCAGCAGCTTGGACCTTTCAGTCTCCTACGAGCAGTACTTC CASSLDLSVSYEQYF
. . TRBJ2-3 TRBV5-4 TGTGCCTCGGCGAAGGGCACAGATACGCAGTATTTT CASAKGTDTQYF
. . TRBJ2-5 TRBV25-1 TGTGCCAGCAGCTCTTGGGAAGGGGGAGGAGAAGAGACCCAGTACTTC CASSSWEGGGEETQYF
. once TRBJ1-5 TRBV7-2 TGTGCCAGCAGCTCCTGGGCCTCCCCCCAGCATTTT CASSSWASPQHF
TRBD1 . TRBJ1-4 TRBV9 TGTGCCACCCACCTAAGGGGACAGGACACTGAAAAACTGTTTTTT CATHLRGQDTEKLFF
TRBD1 . TRBJ1-1 TRBV6-5 TGTGCCAGCGGTGCCCGGGACAGGGGAACTGAAGCTTTCTTT CASGARDRGTEAFF
. . TRBJ2-1 TRBV5-4 TGTGCCAGCAGCTTGGCGGGTATTAACAATGAGCAGTTCTTC CASSLAGINNEQFF
. once TRBJ1-5 TRBV5-6 TGTGCCAGCAGCTTAGGACAGATTAGCAATCAGCCCCAGCATTTT CASSLGQISNQPQHF
. . TRBJ2-1 TRBV29-1 TGCAGCGCCAAATCCGGGACGGTATACAATGAGCAGTTCTTC CSAKSGTVYNEQFF
TRBD2 . TRBJ2-3 TRBV19 TGTGCCAGTGGGGAGGGGTTGCCCGCAGATACGCAGTATTTT CASGEGLPADTQYF
. few TRBJ1-1 TRBV30 TGTGCCTGGAGTTCACAGCCAGGGGCAGCTTTCTTT CAWSSQPGAAFF
. . TRBJ2-4 TRBV6-1 TGTGCCAGCAGTGAACTAGACTGGCCAGACATTCAGTACTTC CASSELDWPDIQYF
TRBD1 . TRBJ1-2 TRBV29-1 TGCAGCGTCGGGACAGGGCTGTACTATGGCTACACCTTC CSVGTGLYYGYTF
. once TRBJ1-1 TRBV9 TGTGCCAGCAGCGGACCTTTGGAGGGGCGATCTCCTGAAGCTTTCTTT CASSGPLEGRSPEAFF
. . TRBJ1-6 TRBV2 TGTGCCAGCAGTGAATACAGGGCGAGCTCCTATAATTCACCCCTCCACTTT CASSEYRASSYNSPLHF
. . TRBJ1-2 TRBV4-2 TGTGCCAGCAGCCAAGGGGGCAGCTATGGCTACACCTTC CASSQGGSYGYTF
. . TRBJ2-7 TRBV4-3 TGCGCCAGCAGCCAAGATTGGAGCGAGCTCGGTTCCTACGAGCAGTACTTC CASSQDWSELGSYEQYF